The T cell receptor beta chain under discussion was sequenced for a study of blood T cell repertoires in COVID-19. The method was immunoSEQ multiplex PCR; TCRdb's version includes in-frame clones alone and lacks a portion of them. The table lists some 460,000 clones, nearly 90% of them singletons. This CDR3 is 15 amino acids long. Looked up from germline, CDR1 is MGHRA and CDR2 is YSYEKL. Trimming stripped 3 bases from V and 4 bases from J, with 15 bases between. V usage is TRBV4-1 and J usage is TRBJ1-2; a weak D match, TRBD1 (5 bases). The TCR comes from a woman younger than 30 with acute COVID-19. What was sequenced was PBMCs or T cells enriched from blood (not recorded which). The CDR3 DNA reads as TGCGCCAGCAGCCATCAGGGAAAAGTAGGCTATGGCTACACCTTC. This translates into CASSHQGKVGYGYTF.